Following are 29 T cell receptor beta chains from one sample sequenced in a study of a mutant IDH1 vaccine in newly diagnosed glioma. The time point here: week 11, during vaccination. All doses held 300 ug of mutant IDH1 20-mer peptide, with topical imiquimod. The repertoire was sequenced with immunoSEQ multiplex PCR; TCRdb's copy has only in-frame clones and lacks some. The profile covers more than 55,000 clones, with approximately 80% appearing a single time and roughly 3.5% taken by the ten largest. For these receptors, no antigen is known. Here the sequenced sample was PBMCs, taken from a glioma patient whose treatment included an IDH1 peptide vaccine. All receptors derive from a man younger than 40 with glioma.

The V call is TRBV5-1, the J call TRBJ2-1; no clear D gene. Trimming took off 0 bases at V and 6 bases at J, with 7 bases between the two ends. Germline CDR1 and CDR2: SGHRS and YFSETQ. The CDR3 covers 13 residues. The CDR3 nucleotides are TGCGCCAGCAGCTTGGAAACCATCAATGAGCAGTTCTTC. It yields the protein CASSLETINEQFF.

The V gene is TRBV23-1, the J gene TRBJ2-4, with a possible D match to TRBD2 (5 bases). TRBV23-1 is recorded as an ORF, its role being uncertain. V dropped 8 bases and J dropped 2 bases, with 16 bases sitting between them. This CDR3 spans 15 amino acids. The CDR3 region is CASRLPGISKNIQYF. The CDR3 DNA is TGCGCCAGCCGACTCCCCGGGATCTCCAAAAACATTCAGTACTTC.

This clone has more than one count but fewer than ten. The genes are TRBV4-1 and TRBJ1-1; the match to TRBD1 covers 7 bases. The germline CDR1 and CDR2 sequences are MGHRA and YSYEKL. CDR3 length equals 17 residues. The ends lost 4 bases at V and 1 base at J; junction bases unmatched: 12. The CDR3 is CASSPSPRQGPNTEAFF. CDR3 nucleotide sequence: TGCGCCAGCAGCCCATCTCCCCGACAGGGACCGAACACTGAAGCTTTCTTT.

This chain joins TRBV5-1 and TRBJ2-1; 14 nucleotides match TRBD2. The CDR3 is 19 amino acids. Per germline, CDR1 SGHRS and CDR2 YFSETQ. Losses at the gene ends were 4 bases for V and 6 bases for J; bases not matched to a gene: 15. CDR3 sequence reads: CASSPRLAGGQILSNEQFF. CDR3 in DNA: TGCGCCAGCAGCCCCAGACTAGCGGGGGGGCAGATACTGAGCAATGAGCAGTTCTTC.

J is TRBJ1-2 and V is TRBV6-5, with 7 bases lining up with TRBD1. Germline assignment: CDR1 MNHEY and CDR2 SVGAGI. The CDR3 runs to 13 residues. Germline trimming cut 6 bases from V and 3 bases from J; bases unmatched to any gene: 4. The CDR3 coding sequence is TGTGCCAGCAGATTAGGACAGGACTATGGCTACACCTTC. As protein: CASRLGQDYGYTF.

This rearrangement joins TRBV4-3 to TRBJ1-2; D gene unclear. Germline values: CDR1 LGHNA, CDR2 YSLEER. The CDR3 sequence is 13 residues long. The V end lost 2 bases, the J end lost 3 bases, and 7 bases lay between the germline ends. The CDR3 DNA follows: TGCGCCAGCAGCCAACAGCGATACTATGGCTACACCTTC. Translating gives CASSQQRYYGYTF.

The V gene is TRBV7-3, the J gene TRBJ2-2; TRBD2 matches 10 bases. The germline CDR1 and CDR2 sequences are SGHTA and FQGTGA. The CDR3 extends over 15 amino acids. The V gene end was trimmed by 5 bases and the J gene end by 6 bases; junction bases not matched to a gene: 6. CDR3 in amino acids: CASSPLAGEAGELFF. The CDR3 DNA reads TGTGCCAGCAGCCCTCTAGCGGGAGAGGCCGGGGAGCTGTTTTTT.

This rearrangement joins TRBV9 to TRBJ2-3; possibly TRBD1 for D (8 bases). The germline gives CDR1 SGDLS, CDR2 YYNGEE. This CDR3 has 20 residues. Trimming cost V 4 bases and J 0 bases, with 27 bases left between them. CDR3: CASSQGTGGGGVLSTDTQYF. DNA for the CDR3: TGTGCCAGCAGCCAAGGGACAGGCGGTGGGGGGGTCCTAAGCACAGATACGCAGTATTTT.

In its sample, this clone was seen a few times. V usage is TRBV27 and J usage is TRBJ2-7; no firm D call. Germline loops: CDR1 MNHEY, CDR2 SMNVEV (reference sequence). Trimming took 6 bases from V and 0 from J, leaving 9 bases between them. The CDR3 covers 13 residues. CDR3 region: CASSLMSSYEQYF. Here the CDR3 DNA reads TGTGCCAGCAGCCTCATGAGCTCCTACGAGCAGTACTTC.

There are a few counts of this clone. This sequence joins TRBV28 and TRBJ2-3, with 9 bases fitting TRBD1. Germline CDR1 and CDR2: MDHEN and SYDVKM. Trimming took 10 bases from V and 3 from J; bases not matched to a gene: 5. This CDR3 is 13 amino acids long. The CDR3 region has the DNA TGTGCCACCCTACAGGGGGCTACAGATACGCAGTATTTT. Residues: CATLQGATDTQYF.

V gene TRBV28 combines with J gene TRBJ1-5; 8 positions match TRBD1. CDR3 length: 15 amino acids. The V gene end was trimmed by 4 bases and the J gene end by 6 bases; junction bases not matched to a gene: 8. The germline V gene has CDR1 MDHEN and CDR2 SYDVKM. The CDR3 DNA reads TGTGCCAGCAGTTCCTCGACAGGGGCGGGTCAGCCCCAGCATTTT. It is translated as CASSSSTGAGQPQHF.

The chain links TRBV5-1 to TRBJ1-5; perhaps TRBD1 as D (6 bases). V lost 2 bases, J lost 3 bases, and 12 bases lay in between. The CDR3 spans 15 residues. Germline values: CDR1 SGHRS, CDR2 YFSETQ. CDR3 sequence reads: CASSLSGASNQPQHF. The CDR3 bases are TGCGCCAGCAGCTTATCAGGGGCCTCCAATCAGCCCCAGCATTTT.

This clone was recorded only once. The gene calls are TRBV7-9 and TRBJ1-2, with D perhaps matching TRBD1 (6 bases). V lost 5 bases to trimming and J lost 4 bases, with 11 bases between them. This CDR3 has 13 amino acids. CDR1 is SEHNR, CDR2 FQNEAQ, per germline (reference sequence). CDR3 nucleotide sequence: TGTGCCAGCAGCACTGGGGGGGCCTATGGCTACACCTTC. It specifies CASSTGGAYGYTF.

The chain's CDR3 is CASKKAGVDDTQYF. For the CDR3, the DNA is TGTGCCAGCAAGAAAGCGGGAGTAGATGATACGCAGTATTTT. The rearrangement joins TRBV28 to TRBJ2-3, with TRBD2 identical over 8 bases. V shed 7 bases and J 6 bases; nucleotides not matched to a gene: 9. Germline loops: CDR1 MDHEN, CDR2 SYDVKM. The CDR3 length is 14 residues.

The genes are TRBV19 and TRBJ1-1; 9 bases are shared with TRBD1. The germline V gene encodes CDR1 LNHDA and CDR2 SQIVND (reference sequence). With 5 bases clipped from V and 4 bases from J, the junction kept 8 bases outside the gene matches. The CDR3 is made up of 15 amino acids. The CDR3 reads CASSVADRGSTEAFF. The CDR3 nucleotides read TGTGCCAGTAGTGTAGCTGACAGGGGGAGCACTGAAGCTTTCTTT.

The CDR3 is CASSLASREGADTQYF. The CDR3 region has the DNA TGCGCCAGCAGCTTGGCTTCGCGGGAGGGGGCAGATACGCAGTATTTT. The J gene is TRBJ2-3, the V gene TRBV5-1, with TRBD2 matching 9 bases. The CDR3 has 16 amino acids. V shed 0 bases and J 4 bases; nucleotides not matched to a gene: 6. Germline CDR1 and CDR2: SGHRS and YFSETQ.

The chain joins TRBV11-2 to TRBJ2-7; the D is unclear. CDR3 length: 13 amino acids. Germline CDR1 is SGHAT and CDR2 is FQNNGV. Between the trimmed V and J ends, which lost 3 bases and 1 base, there was a span of 7 bases. CDR3: CASSFSPSYEQYF. The CDR3 DNA follows: TGTGCCAGCAGCTTTTCGCCATCCTACGAGCAGTACTTC.

DNA for the CDR3: TGCGCCAGCAGCTTGGGACCAGGGACATCGGTGGACTATGGCTACACCTTC. This codes for CASSLGPGTSVDYGYTF. The chain has TRBV5-1 and TRBJ1-2, with a tentative D call TRBD1 (6 bases). V dropped 0 bases and J dropped 3 bases, with 18 bases sitting between them. Germline V CDR1 and CDR2: SGHRS, YFSETQ. The CDR3 extends over 17 amino acids.

The rearrangement uses TRBV4-2 and TRBJ1-5; 7 bases map to TRBD1. Germline assignment: CDR1 LGHNA and CDR2 YNFKEQ. The CDR3 runs 14 residues. J was trimmed by 6 bases and V by 4 bases; bases with no gene match: 6. In DNA, the CDR3 is TGTGCCAGCAGCCCCGGGACAGAAGGTCAGCCCCAGCATTTT. Translation: CASSPGTEGQPQHF.

The chain combines TRBV30 with TRBJ1-2; D is perhaps TRBD1 (6 bases). The V end was cut by 1 base, the J end by 0 bases, with 12 bases between. The CDR3 runs 15 residues. The germline CDR1 and CDR2 sequences are GTSNPN and SVGIG (reference sequence). The CDR3 DNA reads TGTGCCTGGAGTGCCACACGACAGGCTAACTATGGCTACACCTTC. Protein sequence: CAWSATRQANYGYTF.

The V gene is TRBV19, the J gene TRBJ1-1; D gene ambiguous. The CDR3 totals 13 residues. CDR1 and CDR2 (germline): LNHDA, SQIVND (reference sequence). V lost 5 bases and J 7 bases, leaving 14 bases between the germline ends. DNA of the CDR3: TGTGCCAGTAGTTATAAGAGTCAGCTTGAAGCTTTCTTT. Translating it yields CASSYKSQLEAFF. Drawing the rest from reference TRBV19 and TRBJ1-1, the complete variable domain is DGGITQSPKYLFRKEGQNVTLSCEQNLNHDAMYWYRQDPGQGLRLIYYSQIVNDFQKGDIAEGYSVSREKKESFPLTVTSAQKNPTAFYLCASSYKSQLEAFFGQGTRLTVV.

This CDR3 reads CASSVGTGNEKLFF. DNA for the CDR3: TGTGCCAGCAGCGTAGGGACAGGGAATGAAAAACTGTTTTTT. The chain combines TRBV9 with TRBJ1-4, with TRBD1 matching 8 bases. The CDR3 covers 14 residues. After removal of 0 bases from V and 5 bases from J, the junction contained 0 bases not matched to a gene. The germline gives CDR1 SGDLS, CDR2 YYNGEE.

The CDR3 DNA sequence: TGTGCCAGCAGCCCTCGGGAGGCCTTCAGGTACGAGCAGTACTTC. The encoded protein is CASSPREAFRYEQYF. The V and J genes are TRBV7-2 and TRBJ2-7, with 7 bases fitting TRBD2. The junction had 11 bases not matched to a gene; V was cut back by 5 bases and J by 4 bases. The CDR3 covers 15 residues. Germline loops: CDR1 SGHTA, CDR2 FQGNSA.

The rearrangement links TRBV19 to TRBJ2-7; 7 nucleotides align to TRBD1. V lost 11 bases and J lost 5; bases outside the gene matches: 12. The CDR3 covers 13 residues. From germline, CDR1 is LNHDA and CDR2 SQIVND (reference sequence). CDR3: CADPSRGNHEQYF. The CDR3, as DNA: TGTGCCGACCCCTCCAGGGGGAACCACGAGCAGTACTTC. The whole variable domain, remainder taken from reference TRBV19 and TRBJ2-7, is DGGITQSPKYLFRKEGQNVTLSCEQNLNHDAMYWYRQDPGQGLRLIYYSQIVNDFQKGDIAEGYSVSREKKESFPLTVTSAQKNPTAFYLCADPSRGNHEQYFGPGTRLTVT.

CDR3 DNA sequence: TGTGCCAGCAGCATCATCCGGACTAGCGAGACCTACGAGCAGTACTTC. This sequence encodes CASSIIRTSETYEQYF. The chain has TRBV21-1 and TRBJ2-7; whether TRBD2, the table's D call, matches the DNA was not checked. TRBV21-1 counts as a pseudogene. This CDR3 region has 16 residues.

V gene TRBV13 combines with J gene TRBJ2-7; D remains ambiguous. V gave up 5 bases and J gave up 4 bases, with 24 bases separating them. CDR3 size: 17 residues. From germline, CDR1 is PRHDT and CDR2 FYEKMQ (reference sequence). The CDR3 loop reads CASSPPVLGTGGYEQYF. The CDR3 region has the DNA TGTGCCAGCAGCCCGCCGGTTTTGGGCACGGGCGGATACGAGCAGTACTTC.

J is TRBJ2-7 and V is TRBV27; TRBD2 might be the D (6 bases). Germline V gene sequence: CDR1 MNHEY, CDR2 SMNVEV (reference sequence). The CDR3 runs 12 residues. With 5 bases removed from V and 5 bases from J, the gap between germline ends came to 10 bases. The DNA of the CDR3 is TGTGCCAGCAGTGGTGGGGGGAACGAGCAGTACTTC. This codes for CASSGGGNEQYF.

The chain employs TRBV9 and TRBJ1-4; D is unresolved. CDR3 length: 15 residues. Germline assignment: CDR1 SGDLS and CDR2 YYNGEE. V shed 4 bases and J shed 8 bases, with 18 bases lying between them. CDR3 sequence reads: CASSFGGTPGEKLFF. CDR3 bases: TGTGCCAGCAGCTTTGGAGGAACCCCGGGCGAAAAACTGTTTTTT. The whole variable domain, remainder taken from reference TRBV9 and TRBJ1-4, is DSGVTQTPKHLITATGQRVTLRCSPRSGDLSVYWYQQSLDQGLQFLIQYYNGEERAKGNILERFSAQQFPDLHSELNLSSLELGDSALYFCASSFGGTPGEKLFFGSGTQLSVL.

V is TRBV5-1 and J is TRBJ2-1, with TRBD2 matching 10 bases. With V trimmed by 0 bases and J by 7 bases, 10 bases remained unmatched. The germline CDR1 and CDR2 sequences are SGHRS and YFSETQ. The CDR3 is 17 residues long. CDR3 nucleotides: TGCGCCAGCAGCTTGGCCCCCCTAGCGGGAGTAGGGAATGAGCAGTTCTTC. This translates into CASSLAPLAGVGNEQFF. Filled out from reference TRBV5-1 and TRBJ2-1, the complete variable domain reads KAGVTQTPRYLIKTRGQQVTLSCSPISGHRSVSWYQQTPGQGLQFLFEYFSETQRNKGNFPGRFSGRQFSNSRSEMNVSTLELGDSALYLCASSLAPLAGVGNEQFFGPGTRLTVL.